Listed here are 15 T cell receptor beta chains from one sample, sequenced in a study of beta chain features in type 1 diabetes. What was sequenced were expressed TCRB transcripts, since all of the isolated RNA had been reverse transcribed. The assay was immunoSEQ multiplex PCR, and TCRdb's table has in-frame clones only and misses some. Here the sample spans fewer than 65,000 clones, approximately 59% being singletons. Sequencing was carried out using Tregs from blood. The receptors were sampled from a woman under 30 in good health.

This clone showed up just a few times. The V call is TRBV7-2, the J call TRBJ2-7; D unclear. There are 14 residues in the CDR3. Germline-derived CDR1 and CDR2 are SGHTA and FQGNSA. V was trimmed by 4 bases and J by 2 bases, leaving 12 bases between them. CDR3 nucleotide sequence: TGTGCCAGCAGCTCCGACGCGACAACCTACGAGCAGTACTTC. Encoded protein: CASSSDATTYEQYF. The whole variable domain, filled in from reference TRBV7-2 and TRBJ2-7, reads GAGVSQSPSNKVTEKGKDVELRCDPISGHTALYWYRQSLGQGLEFLIYFQGNSAPDKSGLPSDRFSAERTGGSVSTLTIQRTQQEDSAVYLCASSSDATTYEQYFGPGTRLTVT.

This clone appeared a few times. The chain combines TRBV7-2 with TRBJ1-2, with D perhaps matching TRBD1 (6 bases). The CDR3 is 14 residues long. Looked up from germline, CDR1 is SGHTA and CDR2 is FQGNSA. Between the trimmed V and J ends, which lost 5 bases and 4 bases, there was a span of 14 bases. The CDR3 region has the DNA TGTGCCAGCAGCGGACAACAGGGTAGCTATGGCTACACCTTC. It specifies CASSGQQGSYGYTF. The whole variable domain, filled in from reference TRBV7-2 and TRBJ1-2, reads GAGVSQSPSNKVTEKGKDVELRCDPISGHTALYWYRQSLGQGLEFLIYFQGNSAPDKSGLPSDRFSAERTGGSVSTLTIQRTQQEDSAVYLCASSGQQGSYGYTFGSGTRLTVV.

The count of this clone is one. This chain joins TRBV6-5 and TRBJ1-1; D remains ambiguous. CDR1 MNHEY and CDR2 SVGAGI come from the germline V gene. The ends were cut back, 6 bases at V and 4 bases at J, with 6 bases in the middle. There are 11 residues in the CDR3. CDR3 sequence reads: CASRTSTEAFF. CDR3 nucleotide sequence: TGTGCCAGCAGAACTTCCACTGAAGCTTTCTTT.

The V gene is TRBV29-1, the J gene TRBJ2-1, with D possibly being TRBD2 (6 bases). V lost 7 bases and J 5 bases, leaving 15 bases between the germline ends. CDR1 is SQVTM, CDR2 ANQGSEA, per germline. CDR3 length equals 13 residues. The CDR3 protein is CSAGRDGHNEQFF. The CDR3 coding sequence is TGCAGCGCCGGGCGGGACGGGCACAATGAGCAGTTCTTC.

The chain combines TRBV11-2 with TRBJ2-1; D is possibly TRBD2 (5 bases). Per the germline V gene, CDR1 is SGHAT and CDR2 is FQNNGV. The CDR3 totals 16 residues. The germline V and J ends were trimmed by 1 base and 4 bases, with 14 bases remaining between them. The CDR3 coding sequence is TGTGCCAGCAGCTTAGGGCGGGCTACCTTGTACAATGAGCAGTTCTTC. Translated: CASSLGRATLYNEQFF.

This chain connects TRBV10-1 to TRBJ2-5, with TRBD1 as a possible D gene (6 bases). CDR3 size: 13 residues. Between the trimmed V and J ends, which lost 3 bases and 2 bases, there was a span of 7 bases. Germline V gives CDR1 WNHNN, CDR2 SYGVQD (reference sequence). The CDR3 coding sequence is TGCGCCAGCAGTGACGGACAGCAAGAGACCCAGTACTTC. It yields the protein CASSDGQQETQYF.

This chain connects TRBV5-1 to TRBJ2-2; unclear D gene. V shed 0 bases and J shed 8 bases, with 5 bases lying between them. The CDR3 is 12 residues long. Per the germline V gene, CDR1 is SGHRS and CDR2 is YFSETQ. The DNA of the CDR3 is TGCGCCAGCAGCTTGGAACTGGGGGAGCTGTTTTTT. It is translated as CASSLELGELFF. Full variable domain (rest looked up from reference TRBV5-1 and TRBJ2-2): KAGVTQTPRYLIKTRGQQVTLSCSPISGHRSVSWYQQTPGQGLQFLFEYFSETQRNKGNFPGRFSGRQFSNSRSEMNVSTLELGDSALYLCASSLELGELFFGEGSRLTVL.

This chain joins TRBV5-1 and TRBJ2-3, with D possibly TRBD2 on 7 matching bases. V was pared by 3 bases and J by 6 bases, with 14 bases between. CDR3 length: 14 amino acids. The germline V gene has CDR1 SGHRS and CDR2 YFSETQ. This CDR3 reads CASSSRGLGDTQYF. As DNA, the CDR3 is TGCGCCAGCAGCTCGCGGGGGCTGGGGGATACGCAGTATTTT.

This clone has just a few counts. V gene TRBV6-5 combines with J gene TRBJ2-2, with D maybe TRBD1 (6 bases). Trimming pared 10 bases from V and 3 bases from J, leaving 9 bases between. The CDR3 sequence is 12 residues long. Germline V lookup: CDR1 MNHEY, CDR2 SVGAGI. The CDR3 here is CATEGDTGELFF. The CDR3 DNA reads TGTGCCACCGAGGGGGACACCGGGGAGCTGTTTTTT.

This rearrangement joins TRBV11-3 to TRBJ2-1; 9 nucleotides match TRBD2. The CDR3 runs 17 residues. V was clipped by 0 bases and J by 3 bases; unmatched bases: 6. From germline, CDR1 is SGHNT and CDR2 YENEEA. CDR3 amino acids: CASSLEGSGGHYNEQFF. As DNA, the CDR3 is TGTGCCAGCAGCTTAGAGGGTAGCGGGGGTCACTACAATGAGCAGTTCTTC.

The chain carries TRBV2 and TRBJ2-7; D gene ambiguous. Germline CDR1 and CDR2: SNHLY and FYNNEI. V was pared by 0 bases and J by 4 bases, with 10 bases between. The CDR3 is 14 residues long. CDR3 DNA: TGTGCCAGCAGTGAAGCCAAGGCCGGGTACGAGCAGTACTTC. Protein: CASSEAKAGYEQYF.

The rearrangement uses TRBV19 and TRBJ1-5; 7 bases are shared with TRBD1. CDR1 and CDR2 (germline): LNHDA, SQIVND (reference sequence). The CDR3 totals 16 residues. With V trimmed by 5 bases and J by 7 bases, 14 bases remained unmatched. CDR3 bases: TGTGCCAGTAGTGACCCCGGGACAGCCTCGGTCCAGCCCCAGCATTTT. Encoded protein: CASSDPGTASVQPQHF. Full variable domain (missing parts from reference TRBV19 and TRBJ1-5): DGGITQSPKYLFRKEGQNVTLSCEQNLNHDAMYWYRQDPGQGLRLIYYSQIVNDFQKGDIAEGYSVSREKKESFPLTVTSAQKNPTAFYLCASSDPGTASVQPQHFGDGTRLSIL.

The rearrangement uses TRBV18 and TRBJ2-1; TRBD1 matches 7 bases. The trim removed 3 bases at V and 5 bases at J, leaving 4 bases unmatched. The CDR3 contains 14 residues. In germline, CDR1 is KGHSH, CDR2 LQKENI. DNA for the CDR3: TGTGCCAGCTCACCGGGACAGTGGGACAATGAGCAGTTCTTC. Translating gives CASSPGQWDNEQFF.

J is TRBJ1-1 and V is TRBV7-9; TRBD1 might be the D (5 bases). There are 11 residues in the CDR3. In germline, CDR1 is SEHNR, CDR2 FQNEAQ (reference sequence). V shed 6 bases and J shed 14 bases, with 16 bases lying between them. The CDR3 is CASRPRVTSFF. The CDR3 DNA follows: TGTGCCAGCAGGCCCAGGGTTACTAGCTTCTTT.

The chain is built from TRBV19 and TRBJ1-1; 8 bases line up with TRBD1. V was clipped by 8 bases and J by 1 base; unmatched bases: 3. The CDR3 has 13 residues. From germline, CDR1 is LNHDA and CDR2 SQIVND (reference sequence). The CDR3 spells CASSGQGNTEAFF. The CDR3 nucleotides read TGTGCCAGTTCCGGACAGGGGAACACTGAAGCTTTCTTT.